The T cell receptor beta chain under discussion was sequenced for a study of control samples from healthy donors and cancer patients. The CDR3 has 15 amino acids. Per the germline V gene, CDR1 is MNHEY and CDR2 is SVGAGI. J lost 4 bases, V lost 7 bases, and 7 bases had no gene match. Method: immunoSEQ multiplex PCR; TCRdb's copy keeps in-frame clones and lacks some. The table lists about 120,000 clones, less than 95% of them singletons, with 3.6% in the top ten. Source material: blood. The sequence was collected from a man between 25 and 39 years old in good health. The rearrangement uses TRBV6-5 and TRBJ2-6, with TRBD2 matching over 7 bases. The CDR3 loop is CASTPGTNGANVLTF. The CDR3 DNA follows: TGTGCCAGCACTCCAGGGACTAACGGGGCCAACGTCCTGACTTTC.